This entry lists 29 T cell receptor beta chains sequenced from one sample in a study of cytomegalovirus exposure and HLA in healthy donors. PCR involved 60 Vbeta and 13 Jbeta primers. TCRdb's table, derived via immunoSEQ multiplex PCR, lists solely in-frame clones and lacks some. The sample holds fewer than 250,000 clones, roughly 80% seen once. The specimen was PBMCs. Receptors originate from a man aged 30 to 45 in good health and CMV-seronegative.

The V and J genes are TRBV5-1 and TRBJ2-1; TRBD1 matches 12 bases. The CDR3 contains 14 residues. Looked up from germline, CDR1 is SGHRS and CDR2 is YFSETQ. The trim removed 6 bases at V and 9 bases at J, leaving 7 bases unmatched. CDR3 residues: CASNGDRGHGEQFF. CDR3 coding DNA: TGCGCCAGCAACGGGGACAGGGGGCATGGTGAGCAGTTCTTC. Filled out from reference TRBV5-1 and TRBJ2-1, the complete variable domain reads KAGVTQTPRYLIKTRGQQVTLSCSPISGHRSVSWYQQTPGQGLQFLFEYFSETQRNKGNFPGRFSGRQFSNSRSEMNVSTLELGDSALYLCASNGDRGHGEQFFGPGTRLTVL.

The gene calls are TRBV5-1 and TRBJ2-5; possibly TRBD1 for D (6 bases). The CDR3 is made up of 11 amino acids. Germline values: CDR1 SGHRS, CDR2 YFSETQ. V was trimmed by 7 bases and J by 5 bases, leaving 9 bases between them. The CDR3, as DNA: TGCGCCAGCGGGCAGGGGGAGACCCAGTACTTC. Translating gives CASGQGETQYF.

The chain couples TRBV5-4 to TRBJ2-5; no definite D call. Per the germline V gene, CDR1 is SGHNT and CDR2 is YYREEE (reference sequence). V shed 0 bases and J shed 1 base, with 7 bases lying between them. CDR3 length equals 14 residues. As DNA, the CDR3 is TGTGCCAGCAGCTTGGAACCAGGCCAAGAGACCCAGTACTTC. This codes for CASSLEPGQETQYF. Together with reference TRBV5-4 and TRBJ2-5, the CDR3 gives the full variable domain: ETGVTQSPTHLIKTRGQQVTLRCSSQSGHNTVSWYQQALGQGPQFIFQYYREEENGRGNFPPRFSGLQFPNYSSELNVNALELDDSALYLCASSLEPGQETQYFGPGTRLLVL.

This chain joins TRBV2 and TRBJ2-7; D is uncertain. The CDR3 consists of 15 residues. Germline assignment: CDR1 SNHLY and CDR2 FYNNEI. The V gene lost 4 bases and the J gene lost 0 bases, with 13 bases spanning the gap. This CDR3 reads CASSGFEVHSYEQYF. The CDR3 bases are TGTGCCAGCAGTGGGTTCGAGGTCCACTCCTACGAGCAGTACTTC.

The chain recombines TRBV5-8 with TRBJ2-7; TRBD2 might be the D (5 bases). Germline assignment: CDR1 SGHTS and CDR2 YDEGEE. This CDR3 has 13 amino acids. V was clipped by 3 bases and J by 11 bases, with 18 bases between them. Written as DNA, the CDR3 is TGTGCCAGCAGCTCGACAAGCTGGGCGAGGGAGTACTTC. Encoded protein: CASSSTSWAREYF.

The CDR3 nucleotides read TGTGCCAGCAGTAACCCAGGGTTGGCCTACGAGCAGTACTTC. Translating it yields CASSNPGLAYEQYF. The chain carries TRBV28 and TRBJ2-7; tentative D call: TRBD1 (5 bases). V was clipped by 5 bases and J by 2 bases, with 13 bases between them. The CDR3 has 14 residues. The germline V gene has CDR1 MDHEN and CDR2 SYDVKM.

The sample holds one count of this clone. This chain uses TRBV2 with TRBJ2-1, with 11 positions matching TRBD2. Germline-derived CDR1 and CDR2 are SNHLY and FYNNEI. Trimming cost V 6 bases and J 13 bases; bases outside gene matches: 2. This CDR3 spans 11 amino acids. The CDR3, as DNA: TGTGCCAGCAGCACTAGCGGGGGCCAGTTCTTC. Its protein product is CASSTSGGQFF.

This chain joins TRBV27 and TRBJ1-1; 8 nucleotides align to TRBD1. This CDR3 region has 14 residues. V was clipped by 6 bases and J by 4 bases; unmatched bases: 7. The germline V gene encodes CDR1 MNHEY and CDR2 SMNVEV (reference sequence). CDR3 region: CASRRDRRPTEAFF. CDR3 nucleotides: TGTGCCAGCAGGAGGGACAGGCGCCCCACTGAAGCTTTCTTT.

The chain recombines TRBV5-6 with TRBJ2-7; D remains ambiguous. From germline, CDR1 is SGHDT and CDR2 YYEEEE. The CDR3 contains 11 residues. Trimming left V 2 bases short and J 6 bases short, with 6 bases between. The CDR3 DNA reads TGTGCCAGCAGCTTTTTCAGCGAGCAGTACTTC. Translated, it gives CASSFFSEQYF.

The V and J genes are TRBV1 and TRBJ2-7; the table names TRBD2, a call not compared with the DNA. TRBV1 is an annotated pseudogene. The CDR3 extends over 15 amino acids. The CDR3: CTSSQFTSGSYEQYF. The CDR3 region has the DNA TGCACCAGCAGCCAATTCACTAGCGGGAGCTACGAGCAGTACTTC.

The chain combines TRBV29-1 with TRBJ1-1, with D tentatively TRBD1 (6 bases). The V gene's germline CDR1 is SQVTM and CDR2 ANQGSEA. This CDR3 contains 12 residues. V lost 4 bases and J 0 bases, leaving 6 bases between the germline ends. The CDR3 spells CSVGGLNTEAFF. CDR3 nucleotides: TGCAGCGTTGGGGGGCTGAACACTGAAGCTTTCTTT.

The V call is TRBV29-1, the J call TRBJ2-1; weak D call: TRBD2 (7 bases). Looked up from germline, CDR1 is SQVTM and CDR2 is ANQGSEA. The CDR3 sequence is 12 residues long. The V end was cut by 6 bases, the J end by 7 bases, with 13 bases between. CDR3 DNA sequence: TGCAGCGTCGAGGGGGGGGATAATGAGCAGTTCTTC. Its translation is CSVEGGDNEQFF.

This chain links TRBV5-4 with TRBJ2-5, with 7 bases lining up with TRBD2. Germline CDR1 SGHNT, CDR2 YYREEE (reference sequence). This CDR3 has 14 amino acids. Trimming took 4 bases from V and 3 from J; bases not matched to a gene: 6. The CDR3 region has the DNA TGTGCCAGCAGCATGGGAGCGGGGAAAGAGACCCAGTACTTC. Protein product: CASSMGAGKETQYF.

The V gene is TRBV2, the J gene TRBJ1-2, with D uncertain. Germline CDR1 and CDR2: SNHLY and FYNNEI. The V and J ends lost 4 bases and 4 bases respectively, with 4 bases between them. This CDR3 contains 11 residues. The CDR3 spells CASSGSYGYTF. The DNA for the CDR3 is TGTGCCAGCAGTGGTAGCTATGGCTACACCTTC.

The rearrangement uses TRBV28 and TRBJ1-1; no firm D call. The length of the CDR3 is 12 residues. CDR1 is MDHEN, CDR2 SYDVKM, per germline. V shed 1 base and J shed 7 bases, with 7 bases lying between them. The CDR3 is CASSLLGSEAFF. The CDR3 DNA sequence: TGTGCCAGCAGTTTATTGGGCAGTGAAGCTTTCTTT.

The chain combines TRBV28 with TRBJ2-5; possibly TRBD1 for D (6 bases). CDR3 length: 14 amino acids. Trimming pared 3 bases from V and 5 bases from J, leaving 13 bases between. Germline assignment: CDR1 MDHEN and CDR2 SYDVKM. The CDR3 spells CASSLTGFPETQYF. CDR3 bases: TGTGCCAGCAGTTTGACAGGTTTTCCCGAGACCCAGTACTTC.

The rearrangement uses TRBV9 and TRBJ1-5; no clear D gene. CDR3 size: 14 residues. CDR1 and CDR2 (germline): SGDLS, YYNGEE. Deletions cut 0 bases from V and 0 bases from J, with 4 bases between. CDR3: CASSVDYSNQPQHF. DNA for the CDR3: TGTGCCAGCAGCGTAGACTATAGCAATCAGCCCCAGCATTTT.

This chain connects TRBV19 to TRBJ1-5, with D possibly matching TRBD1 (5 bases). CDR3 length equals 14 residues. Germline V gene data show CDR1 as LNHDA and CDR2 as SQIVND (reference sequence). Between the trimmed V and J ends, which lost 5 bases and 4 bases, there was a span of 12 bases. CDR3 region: CASSPFQGNQPQHF. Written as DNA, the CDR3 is TGTGCCAGTAGTCCGTTCCAGGGAAATCAGCCCCAGCATTTT.

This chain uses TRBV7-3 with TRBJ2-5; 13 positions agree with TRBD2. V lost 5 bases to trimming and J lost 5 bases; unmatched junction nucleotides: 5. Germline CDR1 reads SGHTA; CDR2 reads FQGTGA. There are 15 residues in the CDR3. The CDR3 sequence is CASSPLAGGLETQYF. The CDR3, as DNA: TGTGCCAGCAGCCCACTAGCGGGGGGGCTTGAGACCCAGTACTTC.

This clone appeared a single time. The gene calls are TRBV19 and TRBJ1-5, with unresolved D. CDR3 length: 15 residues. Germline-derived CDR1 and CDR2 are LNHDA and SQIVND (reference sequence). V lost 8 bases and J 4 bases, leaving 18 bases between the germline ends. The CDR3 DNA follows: TGTGCCAGTCGTACTTCCGGCGGCGTAAATCAGCCCCAGCATTTT. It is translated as CASRTSGGVNQPQHF.

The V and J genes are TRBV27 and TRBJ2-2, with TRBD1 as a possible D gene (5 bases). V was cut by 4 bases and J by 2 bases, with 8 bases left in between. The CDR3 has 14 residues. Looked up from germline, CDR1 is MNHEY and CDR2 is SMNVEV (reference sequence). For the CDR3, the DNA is TGTGCCAGCAGTTCCAGGGATAACACCGGGGAGCTGTTTTTT. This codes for CASSSRDNTGELFF.

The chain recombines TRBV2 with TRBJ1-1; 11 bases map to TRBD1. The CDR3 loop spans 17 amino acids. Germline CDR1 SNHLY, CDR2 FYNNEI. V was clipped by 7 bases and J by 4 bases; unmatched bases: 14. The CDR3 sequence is CASTLAGTGGLSTEAFF. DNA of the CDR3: TGTGCCAGCACTCTAGCGGGGACAGGGGGTTTGAGCACTGAAGCTTTCTTT.

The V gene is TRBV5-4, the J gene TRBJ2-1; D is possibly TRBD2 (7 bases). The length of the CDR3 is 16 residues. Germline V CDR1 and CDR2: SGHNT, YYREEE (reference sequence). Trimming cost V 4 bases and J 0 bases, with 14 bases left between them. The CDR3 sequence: CASSGAGDTSYNEQFF. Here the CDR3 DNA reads TGTGCCAGCAGCGGGGCGGGGGACACCTCCTACAATGAGCAGTTCTTC.

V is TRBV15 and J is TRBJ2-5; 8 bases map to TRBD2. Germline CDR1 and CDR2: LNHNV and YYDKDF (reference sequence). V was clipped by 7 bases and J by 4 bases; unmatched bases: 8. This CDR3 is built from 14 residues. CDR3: CATTPGGAGETQYF. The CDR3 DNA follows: TGTGCCACCACTCCCGGGGGGGCGGGAGAGACCCAGTACTTC. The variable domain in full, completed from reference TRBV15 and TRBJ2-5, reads DAMVIQNPRYQVTQFGKPVTLSCSQTLNHNVMYWYQQKSSQAPKLLFHYYDKDFNNEADTPDNFQSRRPNTSFCFLDIRSPGLGDTAMYLCATTPGGAGETQYFGPGTRLLVL.

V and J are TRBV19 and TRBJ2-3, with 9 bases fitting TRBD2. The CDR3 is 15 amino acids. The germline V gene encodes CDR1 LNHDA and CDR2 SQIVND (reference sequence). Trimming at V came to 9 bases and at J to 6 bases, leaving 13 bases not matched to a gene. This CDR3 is CASAFLSGGTDTQYF. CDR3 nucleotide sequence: TGTGCCAGCGCCTTTCTTAGCGGGGGAACCGATACGCAGTATTTT. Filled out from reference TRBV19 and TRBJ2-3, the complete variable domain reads DGGITQSPKYLFRKEGQNVTLSCEQNLNHDAMYWYRQDPGQGLRLIYYSQIVNDFQKGDIAEGYSVSREKKESFPLTVTSAQKNPTAFYLCASAFLSGGTDTQYFGPGTRLTVL.

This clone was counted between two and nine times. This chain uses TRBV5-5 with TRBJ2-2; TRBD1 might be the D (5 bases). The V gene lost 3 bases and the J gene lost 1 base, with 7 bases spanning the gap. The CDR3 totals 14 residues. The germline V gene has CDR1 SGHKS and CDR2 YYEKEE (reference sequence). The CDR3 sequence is CASSSGQNTGELFF. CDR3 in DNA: TGTGCCAGCAGCTCCGGACAGAACACCGGGGAGCTGTTTTTT.

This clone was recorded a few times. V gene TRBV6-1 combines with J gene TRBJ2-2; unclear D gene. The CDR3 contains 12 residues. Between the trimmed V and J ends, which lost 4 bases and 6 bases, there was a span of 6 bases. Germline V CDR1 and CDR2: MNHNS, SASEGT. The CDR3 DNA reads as TGTGCCAGCAGTGTAGTCGCCGGGGAGCTGTTTTTT. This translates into CASSVVAGELFF.

The CDR3 loop reads CASSPAGTYGYTF. The CDR3 DNA reads as TGTGCCAGCAGCCCGGCGGGGACCTATGGCTACACCTTC. The chain uses TRBV6-5 and TRBJ1-2, with D perhaps matching TRBD1 (5 bases). The ends were cut back, 6 bases at V and 4 bases at J, with 12 bases in the middle. The germline V gene encodes CDR1 MNHEY and CDR2 SVGAGI. The CDR3 sequence is 13 residues long.

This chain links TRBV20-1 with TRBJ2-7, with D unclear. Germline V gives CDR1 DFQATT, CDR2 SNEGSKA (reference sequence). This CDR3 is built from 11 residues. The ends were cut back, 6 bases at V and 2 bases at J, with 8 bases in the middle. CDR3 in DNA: TGCAGTGCAGCTGACACCTACGAGCAGTACTTC. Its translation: CSAADTYEQYF.